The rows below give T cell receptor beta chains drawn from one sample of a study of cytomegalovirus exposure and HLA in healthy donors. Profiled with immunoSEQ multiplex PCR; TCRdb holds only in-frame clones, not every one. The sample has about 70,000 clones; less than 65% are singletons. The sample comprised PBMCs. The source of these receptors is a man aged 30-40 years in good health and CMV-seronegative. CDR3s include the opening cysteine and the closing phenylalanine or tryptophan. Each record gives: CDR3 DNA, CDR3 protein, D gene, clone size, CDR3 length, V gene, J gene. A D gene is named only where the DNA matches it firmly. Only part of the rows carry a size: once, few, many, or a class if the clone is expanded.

TGTGCCAGCAGTGAAGTGGGCAATACCTACGAGCAGTACTTC	CASSEVGNTYEQYF	.	.	14	TRBV6-1	TRBJ2-7
TGTGCCAGCAGTTACTCTGCGGGGGGGGACAATGAGCAGTTCTTC	CASSYSAGGDNEQFF	TRBD2	.	15	TRBV6-5	TRBJ2-1
TGCGCCAGCAGCCAATTAGTGAGCAATCAGCCCCAGCATTTT	CASSQLVSNQPQHF	.	.	14	TRBV4-1	TRBJ1-5
TGTGCCAGCAGCGTAGGGGCCTTTGCAGATACGCAGTATTTT	CASSVGAFADTQYF	.	.	14	TRBV9	TRBJ2-3
TGTGCCGGGGGAGGCGGCAGCGTCTCCTACAATGAGCAGTTCTTC	CAGGGGSVSYNEQFF	.	.	15	TRBV5-4	TRBJ2-1
TGCGCCAGCCCCTCCACCCCCCACCAGGCCGAAGACAGGCCTTTCGGCTACACCTTC	CASPSTPHQAEDRPFGYTF	.	.	19	TRBV23-1	TRBJ1-2
TGCGGGACAGGGGGGAACACCGGGGAGCTGTTTTTT	CGTGGNTGELFF	TRBD1	few	12	TRBV6-5	TRBJ2-2
TGTGCCAGCAGTTACTCGTTGGGGAGAAGGGACGAGCAGTACTTC	CASSYSLGRRDEQYF	.	.	15	TRBV6-5	TRBJ2-7
TGTGCCAGCAGGACTGACAGGGGTGAAGCTTTCTTT	CASRTDRGEAFF	TRBD1	.	12	TRBV2	TRBJ1-1
TGTGCCAGCAGTCCTCCGCCCAAGACCGGGAGGGGCTACACCTTC	CASSPPPKTGRGYTF	.	.	15	TRBV6-5	TRBJ1-2
TGTGCCAGCAGCTGGGGACAGCACCAAGAGACCCAGTACTTC	CASSWGQHQETQYF	TRBD1	.	14	TRBV7-6	TRBJ2-5
TGCGCCAGCACCTGGGGACTAGCTAGAGATACGCAGTATTTT	CASTWGLARDTQYF	TRBD2	.	14	TRBV5-1	TRBJ2-3
TGTGCCAGTCGGAAGGGACACGGCTACACCTTC	CASRKGHGYTF	.	.	11	TRBV6-5	TRBJ1-2
TGTGCCAGCTCAGGGGGCATGAACACTGAAGCTTTCTTT	CASSGGMNTEAFF	TRBD1	.	13	TRBV14	TRBJ1-1
TGTGCCAGCAGCGTATCCGAAAGGGGCACCGCGCAACACACCTTC	CASSVSERGTAQHTF	.	.	15	TRBV9	TRBJ1-2
TGCGCCAGCAGCCCGGACTCTAGCTTCTACGAGCAGTACTTC	CASSPDSSFYEQYF	.	.	14	TRBV5-1	TRBJ2-7
TGTGCCTGGAGTCCTACCAGGGACTATGGCTACACCTTC	CAWSPTRDYGYTF	.	.	13	TRBV30	TRBJ1-2
TGTGCCAGCAGTGTGTCAACTAACTATGGCTACACCTTC	CASSVSTNYGYTF	.	.	13	TRBV25-1	TRBJ1-2
TGTGCCAGCAGGGGACAGGGAAGAAGGGAGACCCAGTACTTC	CASRGQGRRETQYF	TRBD1	.	14	TRBV5-4	TRBJ2-5
TGTGCCAGCAGGCTAGCTACCGGGGAGCTGTTTTTT	CASRLATGELFF	.	.	12	TRBV27	TRBJ2-2
TGCAGCGTGGAGACAGGAAACTATGGCTACACCTTC	CSVETGNYGYTF	.	.	12	TRBV29-1	TRBJ1-2
TGTGCCAGCAGCATTCAGGGGGCGCAGCCCCAGCATTTT	CASSIQGAQPQHF	TRBD1	.	13	TRBV7-8	TRBJ1-5
TGTGCCAGCAGCTTAGATCCAGGAAATTACAATGAGCAGTTCTTC	CASSLDPGNYNEQFF	.	.	15	TRBV7-8	TRBJ2-1
TGTGCCAGCAGTCGTACAGGGGGAGGAGGCGAGCAGTACTTC	CASSRTGGGGEQYF	TRBD1	.	14	TRBV6-5	TRBJ2-7
TGCAGCATCTCAGGGGGTACTAATGAAAAACTGTTTTTT	CSISGGTNEKLFF	TRBD1	.	13	TRBV29-1	TRBJ1-4
TGTGCCAGCAGTGGAACGGGACAGGGCCTCGACGAGCAGTACTTC	CASSGTGQGLDEQYF	TRBD1	.	15	TRBV6-6	TRBJ2-7
TGTGCCAGCAGCTTAGGAGGGTATAGCAATCAGCCCCAGCATTTT	CASSLGGYSNQPQHF	.	.	15	TRBV7-9	TRBJ1-5
TGTGCCATCAGGGCAAGGACAGAAAACACTGAAGCTTTCTTT	CAIRARTENTEAFF	.	.	14	TRBV10-3	TRBJ1-1
TGCGCCAGCAGCTTGGCCGAAGTGGCCCTCAACACTGAAGCTTTCTTT	CASSLAEVALNTEAFF	.	few	16	TRBV5-1	TRBJ1-1
TGTGCCAGCAGTCTATTCCAGGGTACTCAGCCCCAGCATTTT	CASSLFQGTQPQHF	.	.	14	TRBV27	TRBJ1-5
TGTGCCAGCAGCCAAGAGGCCAGGGGGCCTGGCTACACCTTC	CASSQEARGPGYTF	TRBD1	.	14	TRBV14	TRBJ1-2
TGTGCCAGCAGCTTAGCACGGGTGGAGGAGACCCAGTACTTC	CASSLARVEETQYF	.	.	14	TRBV7-6	TRBJ2-5
TGTGCCTGGGACAGGGGAGGAGCGGATGGCTACACCTTC	CAWDRGGADGYTF	TRBD1	few	13	TRBV30	TRBJ1-2
TGTGCCAGCAGCGTCGGGGGGGAACAAGAGACCCAGTACTTC	CASSVGGEQETQYF	TRBD2	.	14	TRBV9	TRBJ2-5
TGCGCCAGCAGCCAAGATCCACAGGGGAGTGTTTCACCCCTCCACTTT	CASSQDPQGSVSPLHF	TRBD1	.	16	TRBV4-1	TRBJ1-6
TGTGCCTGGAGTCTCTCCTACAGGGGCGCTAATGAAAAACTGTTTTTT	CAWSLSYRGANEKLFF	TRBD1	.	16	TRBV30	TRBJ1-4
TGCGCCAGCAGCTCTAATCCCATCCTCTCCTACGAGCAGTACTTC	CASSSNPILSYEQYF	.	.	15	TRBV5-1	TRBJ2-7
TGTGCCTGGAGTGTTACTAGGCGGATCGACACCGGGGAGCTGTTTTTT	CAWSVTRRIDTGELFF	.	.	16	TRBV30	TRBJ2-2
TGCAGCGCTCAGGTCGGCAGCACAAACACTGAAGCTTTCTTT	CSAQVGSTNTEAFF	.	.	14	TRBV29-1	TRBJ1-1
TGTGCCAGTTCGGACAGGTTGCGTCAGCCCCAGCATTTT	CASSDRLRQPQHF	TRBD1	few	13	TRBV19	TRBJ1-5
TGTGCCAGCAGCTTATCTCTAGCGGGCGGAAATGAGCAGTTCTTC	CASSLSLAGGNEQFF	TRBD2	.	15	TRBV7-7	TRBJ2-1
TGTGCCAGCACCCCTGGGGCCCTCTCTGGAAACACCATATATTTT	CASTPGALSGNTIYF	.	many	15	TRBV6-1	TRBJ1-3
TGTGCCAGCAGCCAAGGTCCCTCGACAGTCTATAATTCACCCCTCCACTTT	CASSQGPSTVYNSPLHF	.	.	17	TRBV4-2	TRBJ1-6
TGTGCCAGCCTCGGGGACTATAACTACGAGCAGTACTTC	CASLGDYNYEQYF	TRBD2	few	13	TRBV18	TRBJ2-7
TGTGCCAGCAGCAGGCTAGCGGGGGGCGAGCAGTACTTC	CASSRLAGGEQYF	TRBD2	.	13	TRBV6-4	TRBJ2-7
TGTGCCATCAGTGATGTTGGGACTATCCAGTACTTC	CAISDVGTIQYF	TRBD2	.	12	TRBV10-3	TRBJ2-5
TGTGCCAGCAGTTACTCGTTTTGGGCCGGGGGGCAGTTCTTC	CASSYSFWAGGQFF	.	.	14	TRBV6-5	TRBJ2-1
TGTGCCAGCAGCCCCCCCCGCGACACTGAAGCTTTCTTT	CASSPPRDTEAFF	.	once	13	TRBV9	TRBJ1-1
TGTGCCAGCAGTTACTCCGAGGAGTCGGACGAGCAGTACTTC	CASSYSEESDEQYF	.	few	14	TRBV6-5	TRBJ2-7
TGTGCCAGCAGCGTAAACGGGGGGGCGGGCACAGATACGCAGTATTTT	CASSVNGGAGTDTQYF	TRBD2	once	16	TRBV11-2	TRBJ2-3
TGTGCCAGCAGAGTCACTAGCGGGGGTTACAATGAGCAGTTCTTC	CASRVTSGGYNEQFF	TRBD2	.	15	TRBV7-2	TRBJ2-1
TGTGCCAGCAGCTTACAGGACCTCCCGGGACAGGGATCCTACGAGCAGTACTTC	CASSLQDLPGQGSYEQYF	TRBD1	few	18	TRBV7-8	TRBJ2-7
TGTGCCAGCAGCCAACGGACAAGCTACGAGCAGTACTTC	CASSQRTSYEQYF	.	.	13	TRBV16	TRBJ2-7
TGTGCCAGCAGCTTGATTTTAAGCACAGGGCCAATCGGGGAGCTGTTTTTT	CASSLILSTGPIGELFF	.	few	17	TRBV5-8	TRBJ2-2
TGTGCCAGCAGGTGGGACAGGGGGCGAGAGACCCAGTACTTC	CASRWDRGRETQYF	TRBD1	few	14	TRBV6-1	TRBJ2-5
TGTGCCAGCAGCGTGGACAGAGAGACCCAGTACTTC	CASSVDRETQYF	.	.	12	TRBV7-3	TRBJ2-5
TGCGCCAGCAGCTTGGACAGGGGGATCGACGAGACCCAGTACTTC	CASSLDRGIDETQYF	TRBD1	.	15	TRBV5-1	TRBJ2-5
TGTGCCAGCCAAACAGGGGCTCCGAGCTCCTACGAGCAGTACTTC	CASQTGAPSSYEQYF	TRBD1	once	15	TRBV2	TRBJ2-7
TGCGCCAGCAGCCCGGAGGGTAGCGGGGGAGAGACCCAGTACTTC	CASSPEGSGGETQYF	TRBD2	few	15	TRBV5-1	TRBJ2-5